This TCR beta chain was documented in a study of shared clonotypes between healthy human individuals (dated by TCRdb to about 2020). A note on the overall study: A few men and two women, aged 18 to 49 years, made up the cohort. Per donor, leukapheresis produced somewhere between about 0.94 and 9.5 billion PBMCs. Different laboratories and diverse techniques were used to prepare libraries and sequence TCR repertoires, to increase sequencing depth and limit assay-specific biases. To estimate repertoire size and how much clonotype sharing occurs between individuals, the study deeply sequenced the blood TCR repertoires of several healthy adults.

The donors were healthy, HIV-negative adults who had no recently reported acute infections or vaccinations. Every donor was a Caucasian adult living in Nashville, Tennessee, USA. For unsorted samples, about 90 million PBMCs were counted and genomic DNA was extracted with the QIAamp DNA Blood Mini kit. Blood was collected by leukapheresis, and PBMCs were isolated by Ficoll-Histopaque density gradient centrifugation and then cryopreserved in liquid nitrogen vapor phase. General findings and caveats noted by the study authors: Sampling was limited to blood, and TCR repertoires in tissue likely differ from TCR repertoires in blood. Pairwise subsampling indicated that sequencing depth was expected to affect the degree of clonotype sharing among donors. Because the study included only a small number of donors, the genetic and exposure-history diversity represented was limited.

This clone was detected only a few times. What this receptor recognizes is not known. No much larger clonotype is one base removed from it; base qualities were not supplied. Using the deep immunoSEQ assay, TCR CDR3 regions were amplified from genomic DNA by multiplex PCR. For each cell subset, the extracted genomic DNA was distributed evenly across all wells of several immunoSEQ 96-well plates, and each plate served as one replicate. For unsorted PBMC, approximately 310 ng genomic DNA, equal to 25,000 to 35,000 T cell genomes, was loaded into each replicate PCR. Ten immunoSEQ deep assay plates were used to sequence unsorted PBMC genomic DNA. Purified libraries were quantified with a Qubit 3.0 fluorometer, sized on a Bioanalyzer 2100, and re-quantified with the KAPA Library Quantification kit. Every immunoSEQ 96-well plate was sequenced on a separate single-read 150-cycle Illumina NextSeq 550 flow cell. Processing in the source paper ran as follows. The immunoSEQ output contained only junctional sequences without quality scores, so filtering could not match that applied to full-length reads. To assign V/J genes and CDR3, sequences were annotated against IMGT germline references using PyIR, a Python wrapper for IgBLAST v1.9. Any read was removed if the V/J assignment was weak (E-value above 1e-6), the CDR3 was missing, or the read contained stop codons, out-of-frame junctions, or ambiguous translated residues. V3J clonotypes were defined as sequences sharing an identical inferred V gene, J gene, and CDR3 amino acid sequence. The percentage overlap between two repertoires was calculated by dividing the number of shared unique clonotypes by the size of the smaller repertoire. Three approaches were used to assess repertoire richness: RTK rarefaction, the Chao1 estimator, and Recon v2.1 estimates of unobserved clonotypes. TCRdb retrieved this table from immuneACCESS and kept in-frame rearrangements only. Not all clones are present; in checked studies, unresolved V genes account for under half, and no reason is known for the remainder. That table supplies the V and J calls and clone size; D and trimming were determined from the DNA. This sample has 450,000 to 500,000 clones in its table, and more than 75% of those were observed once. About 12% of the sample is held by the ten biggest clonotypes.

The V end loses 3 bases and the J end loses 9 bases, and a stretch of 9 bases separates them. The CDR3 contains 11 residues, cysteine and phenylalanine counted. Only the CDR3 DNA is retained, 33 bases long and in frame from the first base. The germline V gene encodes CDR1 MDHEN and CDR2 SYDVKM. The sample taken for sequencing was PBMCs. Recombination connected TRBV28 to TRBJ2-7; TRBD2 could be the D gene, as 6 bases match. The receptor was isolated from a middle-aged woman in good health. Some clones in this sample may be carry-over from other donors' samples. The DNA sequence follows: TGTGCCAGCAGTTTGGGAGGAGGGCAGTACTTC. It specifies CASSLGGGQYF.